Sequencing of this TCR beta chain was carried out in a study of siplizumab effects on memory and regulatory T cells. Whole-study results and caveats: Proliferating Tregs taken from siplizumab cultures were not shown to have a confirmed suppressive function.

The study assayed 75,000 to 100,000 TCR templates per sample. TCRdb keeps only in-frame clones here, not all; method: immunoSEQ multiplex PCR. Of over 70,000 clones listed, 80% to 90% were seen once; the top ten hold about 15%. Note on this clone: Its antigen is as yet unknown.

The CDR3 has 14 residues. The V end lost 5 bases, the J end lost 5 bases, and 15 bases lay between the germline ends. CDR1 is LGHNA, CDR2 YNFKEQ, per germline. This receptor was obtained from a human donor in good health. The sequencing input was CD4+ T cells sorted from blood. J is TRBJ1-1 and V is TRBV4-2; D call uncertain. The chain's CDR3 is CASSYPREGTEAFF. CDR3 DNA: TGTGCCAGCAGCTACCCACGGGAAGGGACTGAAGCTTTCTTT.